Below are 9 T cell receptor beta chains sequenced from a single sample in a study of T cells in Graves' hyperthyroidism and ophthalmopathy. From RNA transcripts, TCR beta CDR3 regions were amplified. The TCR CDR3 first-round RT-PCR relied on the HTBI primer set. TCRdb ran MiXCR on the multiplex PCR reads and lists one entry per CDR3 protein. The sample includes under 350,000 distinct CDR3 sequences, about 20% of them seen just once. The sample consisted of blood. The receptors here all came from a woman between 50 and 59 years old with Graves' hyperthyroidism.

This clonotype came up many times. The DNA of the CDR3 is TGCGCCAGCAGCAGCGGAGAGGGGAGCACAGATACGCAGTATTTT. Amino acid sequence: CASSSGEGSTDTQYF. The rearrangement uses TRBV5-1 and TRBJ2-3; TRBD1 or TRBD2 may be the D gene (5 bases each). V was cut by 4 bases and J by 0 bases, with 12 bases left in between. The length of the CDR3 is 15 residues. CDR1 SGHRS and CDR2 YFSETQ come from the germline V gene. Full variable domain (remainder filled in from reference TRBV5-1 and TRBJ2-3): KAGVTQTPRYLIKTRGQQVTLSCSPISGHRSVSWYQQTPGQGLQFLFEYFSETQRNKGNFPGRFSGRQFSNSRSEMNVSTLELGDSALYLCASSSGEGSTDTQYFGPGTRLTVL.

This clonotype was seen repeatedly, ten times or more. The rearrangement links TRBV11-2 to TRBJ2-3; D is unresolved. The CDR3 runs to 13 residues. V dropped 1 base and J dropped 8 bases, with 10 bases sitting between them. The germline V gene encodes CDR1 SGHAT and CDR2 FQNNGV. The CDR3 is CASSLGTPGTQYF. Here the CDR3 DNA reads TGTGCCAGCAGCTTAGGGACGCCCGGTACGCAGTATTTT.

The chain combines TRBV6-2 or TRBV6-3 with TRBJ2-6; 9 bases are shared with TRBD1. The CDR3 is 16 amino acids. The ends lost 5 bases at V and 3 bases at J; junction bases unmatched: 5. Per the germline V gene, CDR1 is MNHEY and CDR2 is SVGEGT. The CDR3 loop is CASSKQGADGANVLTF. CDR3 in DNA: TGTGCCAGCAGTAAACAGGGGGCGGATGGGGCCAACGTCCTGACTTTC.

This clonotype came up a few times. The rearrangement joins TRBV6-1 to TRBJ2-2; no clear D gene. The CDR3 is made up of 17 amino acids. Germline V gives CDR1 MNHNS, CDR2 SASEGT. Between the trimmed V and J ends, which lost 7 bases and 4 bases, there was a span of 22 bases. Here the CDR3 reads CASKNRVAPGPTGELFF. For the CDR3, the DNA is TGTGCCAGCAAGAATCGAGTTGCACCGGGCCCCACCGGGGAGCTGTTTTTT.

This clonotype came up many times. This rearrangement joins TRBV18 to TRBJ1-6, with D unclear. This CDR3 region has 15 residues. Germline V gene data show CDR1 as KGHSH and CDR2 as LQKENI. The V gene lost 2 bases and the J gene lost 5 bases, with 10 bases spanning the gap. The CDR3 here is CASSPTGSNNSPLHF. CDR3 nucleotide sequence: TGTGCCAGCTCACCAACGGGCAGTAATAATTCACCCCTCCACTTT.

The J gene is TRBJ1-5, the V gene TRBV2, with a weak D call TRBD1 (5 bases). Per the germline V gene, CDR1 is SNHLY and CDR2 is FYNNEI. V was pared by 3 bases and J by 7 bases, with 10 bases between. The CDR3 runs to 13 residues. The CDR3 nucleotides are TGTGCCAGCAGTGACCAGGGAAACCAGCCCCAGCATTTT. Protein: CASSDQGNQPQHF.

Ten or more counts support this clonotype. This rearrangement joins TRBV7-9 to TRBJ2-5, with 7 bases aligning to TRBD2. Trimming removed 0 bases from V and 5 bases from J; junction bases left unmatched: 9. Germline CDR1 reads SEHNR; CDR2 reads FQNEAQ (reference sequence). The CDR3 extends over 16 amino acids. In DNA, the CDR3 is TGTGCCAGCAGCTTAGCGGGAGGGCCTGCAGGGGAGACCCAGTACTTC. It yields the protein CASSLAGGPAGETQYF.

This clonotype was observed many times. The chain has TRBV20-1 and TRBJ1-1; tentative D call: TRBD1 (6 bases). V was trimmed by 3 bases and J by 2 bases, leaving 13 bases between them. Germline V gene data show CDR1 as DFQATT and CDR2 as SNEGSKA (reference sequence). There are 14 residues in the CDR3. Here the CDR3 reads CSARGGAGNTEAFF. The CDR3, as DNA: TGCAGTGCTAGGGGGGGCGCGGGCAACACTGAAGCTTTCTTT.

This clonotype has at least ten counts. The chain is built from TRBV20-1 and TRBJ1-1; 7 bases agree with TRBD1. The CDR3 loop spans 13 amino acids. After removal of 3 bases from V and 5 bases from J, the junction contained 6 bases not matched to a gene. CDR1 and CDR2 from the germline V gene are DFQATT and SNEGSKA (reference sequence). The CDR3 loop is CSASGPRGTEAFF. Here the CDR3 DNA reads TGCAGTGCTAGTGGGCCCAGGGGGACTGAAGCTTTCTTT.